These 29 T cell receptor beta chains came from one sample sequenced in a study of blood T cell repertoires in COVID-19. This table comes from immunoSEQ multiplex PCR, and its TCRdb copy is limited to in-frame clones, with some not included. The sample includes roughly 4,900 clones, around 73% seen only once; the top ten take 37%. Material for sequencing was peripheral blood. The receptors were sampled from a human donor in a cohort sampled during active COVID-19.

This clone has more than one count but fewer than ten. The rearrangement joins TRBV14 to TRBJ2-7; a weak D match, TRBD2 (6 bases). Trimming removed 4 bases at V and 3 bases at J, with 13 bases between. The CDR3 is 14 amino acids. Germline lookup yields CDR1 SGHDN and CDR2 FVKESK. The CDR3 DNA sequence: TGTGCCAGCAGCCTGGAGGGACGTTTCTACGAGCAGTACTTC. The encoded protein is CASSLEGRFYEQYF.

The chain joins TRBV6-2 or TRBV6-3 to TRBJ1-5; 10 nucleotides align to TRBD1. V dropped 6 bases and J dropped 3; count of bases not matched to a gene: 5. CDR1 and CDR2 from the germline V gene are MNHEY and SVGEGT. The CDR3 has 15 amino acids. The CDR3 nucleotides read TGTGCCAGCAGCGGGACAGGGGATTACAATCAGCCCCAGCATTTT. Protein sequence: CASSGTGDYNQPQHF.

This clone is labeled medium-sized. The V call is TRBV7-6, the J call TRBJ2-7; a weak D match, TRBD2 (5 bases). Trimming removed 1 base from V and 4 bases from J, with 14 bases in between. The CDR3 totals 15 residues. Germline-derived CDR1 and CDR2 are SGHVS and FNYEAQ. Here the CDR3 DNA reads TGTGCCAGCAGCTTAGAGAGTAGTAGGAGGTACGAGCAGTACTTC. It translates to CASSLESSRRYEQYF.

The chain couples TRBV6-1 to TRBJ1-3, with D uncertain. Germline-derived CDR1 and CDR2 are MNHNS and SASEGT. V shed 1 base and J shed 0 bases, with 10 bases lying between them. This CDR3 spans 16 amino acids. CDR3 loop: CASSEVSGSSGNTIYF. CDR3 sequence (DNA): TGTGCCAGCAGTGAAGTATCGGGGTCCTCTGGAAACACCATATATTTT.

The rearrangement joins TRBV11-3 to TRBJ2-1; 7 bases fit TRBD1. V shed 6 bases, J shed 7 bases, and the junction held 15 bases outside the gene matches. The CDR3 length is 16 residues. CDR1 and CDR2 (germline): SGHNT, YENEEA. CDR3 region: CASRGWTGPNGNEQFF. The CDR3 coding sequence is TGTGCCAGCAGGGGTTGGACAGGCCCAAATGGGAATGAGCAGTTCTTC.

This rearrangement joins TRBV6-2 or TRBV6-3 to TRBJ1-2; 7 positions agree with TRBD1. The CDR3 totals 13 residues. V gave up 4 bases and J gave up 8 bases; unmatched junction bases: 7. From germline, CDR1 is MNHEY and CDR2 SVGEGT. CDR3 DNA sequence: TGTGCCAGCAGTTTGGACAGGCTCCGGGGCTACACCTTC. This codes for CASSLDRLRGYTF.

This chain joins TRBV7-9 and TRBJ2-6; perhaps TRBD1 as D (5 bases). Germline V lookup: CDR1 SEHNR, CDR2 FQNEAQ (reference sequence). Trimming removed 4 bases from V and 3 bases from J, with 10 bases in between. This CDR3 spans 15 amino acids. CDR3 DNA: TGTGCCAGCAGCTCGGACACCTTTGGGGCCAACGTCCTGACTTTC. Its translation: CASSSDTFGANVLTF.

This chain connects TRBV5-6 to TRBJ2-7, with TRBD1 matching 11 bases. The CDR3 extends over 15 amino acids. Germline loops: CDR1 SGHDT, CDR2 YYEEEE. J lost 4 bases, V lost 0 bases, and 3 bases had no gene match. The CDR3 coding sequence is TGTGCCAGCAGCTTGGTTGGGACAGGGGGGTACGAGCAGTACTTC. It encodes CASSLVGTGGYEQYF.

The chain combines TRBV7-2 with TRBJ1-2; a weak D match, TRBD1 (5 bases). Germline CDR1 and CDR2: SGHTA and FQGNSA. Trimming cost V 2 bases and J 3 bases, with 10 bases left between them. The CDR3 has 14 amino acids. The CDR3 DNA is TGTGCCAGCAGCTTAAGTCCAGGGCACTATGGCTACACCTTC. Protein sequence: CASSLSPGHYGYTF.

By share of the sample, this clone is medium-sized. The genes are TRBV9 and TRBJ2-7; 7 nucleotides match TRBD1. V lost 3 bases, J lost 2 bases, and 2 bases stayed unmatched. Germline V gene sequence: CDR1 SGDLS, CDR2 YYNGEE. The CDR3 sequence is 13 residues long. In DNA form, the CDR3 reads TGTGCCAGCAGCGGTCAGGGGGCCTACGAGCAGTACTTC. It codes for CASSGQGAYEQYF.

The V gene is TRBV7-2, the J gene TRBJ1-1, with 7 bases that match TRBD1. V was pared by 5 bases and J by 5 bases, with 5 bases of the junction left unmatched. The CDR3 extends over 13 amino acids. CDR1 is SGHTA, CDR2 FQGNSA, per germline. CDR3 sequence (DNA): TGTGCCAGCAGCCCAGGGGGGAGGACTGAAGCTTTCTTT. This gives the protein CASSPGGRTEAFF. Full variable domain (outside the CDR3, taken from reference TRBV7-2 and TRBJ1-1): GAGVSQSPSNKVTEKGKDVELRCDPISGHTALYWYRQSLGQGLEFLIYFQGNSAPDKSGLPSDRFSAERTGGSVSTLTIQRTQQEDSAVYLCASSPGGRTEAFFGQGTRLTVV.

The J gene is TRBJ1-5, the V gene TRBV4-2; 10 nucleotides align to TRBD1. This CDR3 has 16 residues. V shed 1 base, J shed 2 bases, and the junction held 2 bases outside the gene matches. Per germline, CDR1 LGHNA and CDR2 YNFKEQ. CDR3 protein: CASSQGTGGRNQPQHF. CDR3 nucleotide sequence: TGTGCCAGCAGCCAAGGGACAGGGGGGCGCAATCAGCCCCAGCATTTT.

The rearrangement joins TRBV29-1 to TRBJ2-7; TRBD2 aligns across 8 bases. The germline V gene encodes CDR1 SQVTM and CDR2 ANQGSEA. Trimming at V came to 7 bases and at J to 5 bases, leaving 4 bases not matched to a gene. This CDR3 comprises 11 residues. The CDR3 nucleotides are TGCAGCGGCGGGGGGAGAAACGAGCAGTACTTC. Translating it yields CSGGGRNEQYF.

V and J are TRBV5-1 and TRBJ2-7; tentatively, D is TRBD2 (6 bases). CDR1 is SGHRS and CDR2 is YFSETQ in the germline V gene. The CDR3 is made up of 14 amino acids. V lost 1 base, J lost 6 bases, and 14 bases lay in between. This CDR3 reads CASSLRTVAAEQYF. CDR3 in DNA: TGCGCCAGCAGCTTGAGGACGGTAGCGGCCGAGCAGTACTTC.

This clone occurred a few times. The chain links TRBV14 to TRBJ1-1, with D possibly TRBD1 on 5 matching bases. Germline lookup yields CDR1 SGHDN and CDR2 FVKESK. Trimming took off 4 bases at V and 7 bases at J, with 16 bases between the two ends. CDR3 length: 14 amino acids. In DNA form, the CDR3 reads TGTGCCAGCAGCCTCACAAGGGGTTGGAGTGAAGCTTTCTTT. Its translation: CASSLTRGWSEAFF.

This sequence joins TRBV9 and TRBJ1-4; 7 nucleotides agree with TRBD1. Germline V CDR1 and CDR2: SGDLS, YYNGEE. The ends lost 3 bases at V and 5 bases at J; junction bases unmatched: 4. This CDR3 has 14 amino acids. CDR3 amino acids: CASSGGQRNEKLFF. CDR3 in DNA: TGTGCCAGCAGCGGGGGACAGAGGAATGAAAAACTGTTTTTT.

This clone ranks as medium-sized. The CDR3 sequence is CARKTVRHTIYF. Here the CDR3 DNA reads TGTGCCAGAAAGACAGTAAGGCACACCATATATTTT. The chain couples TRBV10-3 to TRBJ1-3; D possibly corresponds to TRBD1 (5 bases). V was pared by 10 bases and J by 8 bases, with 15 bases between. CDR1 and CDR2 from the germline V gene are ENHRY and SYGVKD. CDR3 length: 12 amino acids.

The chain combines TRBV10-3 with TRBJ2-7; tentatively, D is TRBD2 (6 bases). Germline CDR1 reads ENHRY; CDR2 reads SYGVKD. CDR3 length equals 13 residues. The germline V and J ends were trimmed by 10 bases and 5 bases, with 18 bases remaining between them. The CDR3 region is CATGDRANNEQYF. In DNA, the CDR3 is TGTGCCACGGGGGACCGGGCAAACAACGAGCAGTACTTC.

This clone turned up a few times. Here the CDR3 DNA reads TGTGCCAGCAGCTTAGACACAACTAATGAAAAACTGTTTTTT. Amino acids: CASSLDTTNEKLFF. The genes are TRBV7-9 and TRBJ1-4; no reliable D call. Trimming left V 1 base short and J 0 bases short, with 3 bases between. From germline, CDR1 is SEHNR and CDR2 FQNEAQ (reference sequence). The CDR3 extends over 14 amino acids.

Only one count was recorded for this clone. The rearrangement uses TRBV4-3 and TRBJ2-7; 7 positions agree with TRBD1. There are 15 residues in the CDR3. Looked up from germline, CDR1 is LGHNA and CDR2 is YSLEER. V gave up 4 bases and J gave up 4 bases; unmatched junction bases: 10. In nucleotides, the CDR3 is TGCGCCAGCAGCCTAAATACAGGGGCTGGGTACGAGCAGTACTTC. The encoded protein is CASSLNTGAGYEQYF.

This clone has just one count. The gene calls are TRBV6-5 and TRBJ1-2; 9 bases are a match to TRBD1. This CDR3 is built from 15 residues. J lost 4 bases, V lost 5 bases, and 8 bases had no gene match. The germline gives CDR1 MNHEY, CDR2 SVGAGI. In DNA form, the CDR3 reads TGTGCCAGCAGTACTCGGACAGGGGTGGCCTATGGCTACACCTTC. Encoded protein: CASSTRTGVAYGYTF.

The chain is built from TRBV5-6 and TRBJ2-3; the D gene is possibly TRBD2 (6 bases). Germline V gene lookup returns CDR1 SGHDT and CDR2 YYEEEE. The V end lost 5 bases, the J end lost 4 bases, and 17 bases lay between the germline ends. This CDR3 is 15 amino acids long. The DNA of the CDR3 is TGTGCCAGCAGTGTGCGGCGGGGAGTTGCAGATACGCAGTATTTT. Residues: CASSVRRGVADTQYF.

This clone was seen more than once but under ten times. The chain links TRBV7-9 to TRBJ2-7; D is possibly TRBD2 (5 bases). Germline V gives CDR1 SEHNR, CDR2 FQNEAQ (reference sequence). V was pared by 3 bases and J by 4 bases, with 13 bases between. The CDR3 is 14 residues long. The CDR3 loop is CASSFEGGGYEQYF. The CDR3 DNA is TGTGCCAGCAGCTTTGAGGGTGGTGGTTACGAGCAGTACTTC.

This clone was seen only a few times. This sequence joins TRBV12-3 or TRBV12-4 and TRBJ1-1, with D tentatively TRBD1 (6 bases). V lost 5 bases, J lost 3 bases, and 7 bases lay in between. The CDR3 extends over 12 amino acids. The CDR3: CASSPGDTEAFF. The CDR3 DNA follows: TGTGCCAGCAGTCCAGGGGACACTGAAGCTTTCTTT.

As DNA, the CDR3 is TGTGCCAGCAGTTCAACAGGGGGACGGCAGCCCCAGCATTTT. It codes for CASSSTGGRQPQHF. The V and J genes are TRBV6-5 and TRBJ1-5; the match to TRBD1 covers 8 bases. The CDR3 covers 14 residues. Germline loops: CDR1 MNHEY, CDR2 SVGAGI. V was clipped by 4 bases and J by 7 bases; unmatched bases: 6.

V and J are TRBV18 and TRBJ2-7, with D uncertain. Germline assignment: CDR1 KGHSH and CDR2 LQKENI. The CDR3 has 12 amino acids. The V end lost 5 bases, the J end lost 7 bases, and 12 bases lay between the germline ends. The CDR3 DNA is TGTGCCAGCTCAAACCTTGGCCAAGAGCAGTACTTC. This sequence encodes CASSNLGQEQYF.

The chain couples TRBV6-2 or TRBV6-3 to TRBJ1-2, with D perhaps TRBD1 (5 bases). The length of the CDR3 is 13 residues. Germline V gene data show CDR1 as MNHEY and CDR2 as SVGEGT. V lost 6 bases, J lost 1 base, and 9 bases lay in between. This chain's CDR3 is CASSQTDNYGYTF. Here the CDR3 DNA reads TGTGCCAGCAGCCAGACAGATAACTATGGCTACACCTTC.

This chain connects TRBV4-3 to TRBJ2-4, with D possibly matching TRBD2 (5 bases). The CDR3 is 16 residues long. The V end was cut by 1 base, the J end by 0 bases, with 10 bases between. The germline V gene encodes CDR1 LGHNA and CDR2 YSLEER. The CDR3 loop reads CASSQAEGVAKNIQYF. The CDR3 DNA is TGCGCCAGCAGCCAAGCCGAGGGAGTAGCCAAAAACATTCAGTACTTC.

CDR3: CASSSNDHDPQGTEAFF. The CDR3 region has the DNA TGTGCCAGCAGCTCTAACGACCACGACCCCCAGGGGACTGAAGCTTTCTTT. The chain joins TRBV3-1 (or the pseudogene TRBV3-2) to TRBJ1-1; tentatively, D is TRBD1 (6 bases). The V end lost 5 bases, the J end lost 5 bases, and 24 bases lay between the germline ends. CDR3 size: 17 residues. CDR1 is LGHDT, CDR2 YNNKEL, per germline (reference sequence).